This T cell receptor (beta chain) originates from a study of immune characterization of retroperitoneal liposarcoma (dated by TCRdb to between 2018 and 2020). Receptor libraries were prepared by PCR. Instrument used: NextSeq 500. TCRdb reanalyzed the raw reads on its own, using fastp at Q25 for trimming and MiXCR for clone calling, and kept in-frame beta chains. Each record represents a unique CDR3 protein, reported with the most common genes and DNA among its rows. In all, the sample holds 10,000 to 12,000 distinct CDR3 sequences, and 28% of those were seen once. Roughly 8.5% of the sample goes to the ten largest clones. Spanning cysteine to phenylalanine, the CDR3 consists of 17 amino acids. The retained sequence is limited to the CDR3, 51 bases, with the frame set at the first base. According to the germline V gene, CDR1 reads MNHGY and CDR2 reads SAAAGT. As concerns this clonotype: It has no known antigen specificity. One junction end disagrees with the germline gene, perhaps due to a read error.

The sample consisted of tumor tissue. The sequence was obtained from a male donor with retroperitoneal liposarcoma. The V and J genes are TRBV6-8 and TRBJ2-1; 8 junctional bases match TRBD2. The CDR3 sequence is CAISESIVQRGNNEQFF. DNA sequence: TGTGCCATCAGTGAGTCGATTGTCCAGCGGGGGAACAATGAGCAGTTCTTC.